The present T cell receptor (beta chain) was sequenced within a study of T cells in tuberculosis. The CDR3 runs to 13 residues. Germline CDR1 reads SGHAT; CDR2 reads FQNNGV. The V end lost 3 bases, the J end lost 2 bases, and 7 bases lay between the germline ends. Measured with immunoSEQ multiplex PCR; TCRdb has only the in-frame clones, and not every one. The sample contains roughly 40,000 clones, about 95% of which appear only once. This receptor was taken from a donor aged 10-35 years with latent tuberculosis or without tuberculosis infection. Sequencing used PBMCs. The V and J genes are TRBV11-2 and TRBJ2-5; the D is unclear. The CDR3: CASSLRLQETQYF. In DNA form, the CDR3 reads TGTGCCAGCAGCTTGAGGCTACAAGAGACCCAGTACTTC.